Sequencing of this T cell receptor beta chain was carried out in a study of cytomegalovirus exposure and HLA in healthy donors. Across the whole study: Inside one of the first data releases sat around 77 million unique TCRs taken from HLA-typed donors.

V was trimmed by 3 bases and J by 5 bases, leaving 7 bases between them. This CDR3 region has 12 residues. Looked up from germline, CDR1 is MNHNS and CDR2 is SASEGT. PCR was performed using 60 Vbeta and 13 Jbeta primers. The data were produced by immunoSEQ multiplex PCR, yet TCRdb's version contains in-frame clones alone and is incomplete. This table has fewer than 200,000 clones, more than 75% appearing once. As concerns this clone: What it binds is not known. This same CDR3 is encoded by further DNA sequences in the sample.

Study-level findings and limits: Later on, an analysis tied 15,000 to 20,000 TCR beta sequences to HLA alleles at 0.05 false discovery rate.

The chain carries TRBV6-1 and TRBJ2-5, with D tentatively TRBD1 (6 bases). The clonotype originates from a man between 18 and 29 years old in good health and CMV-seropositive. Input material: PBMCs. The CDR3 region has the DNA TGTGCCAGCAGTGAGAGGGGGGAGACCCAGTACTTC. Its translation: CASSERGETQYF.